Sequencing of this T cell receptor beta chain was carried out in a study of T cells in Graves' hyperthyroidism and ophthalmopathy. A note on this clonotype: This may arise from a read error, as a much more abundant clone is one base away.

Regions amplified from RNA transcripts were the TCR beta CDR3 regions. HTBI primers were the set used in a first-round RT-PCR of the TCR CDR3. TCRdb recomputed calls from the multiplex PCR reads with MiXCR, one row per CDR3 protein. The sample shows about 290,000 distinct CDR3 sequences, approximately 15% of them seen only once. The CDR3 extends over 15 amino acids. CDR1 and CDR2 from the germline V gene are SEHNR and FQNEAQ (reference sequence). Trimming cost V 4 bases and J 5 bases; bases outside gene matches: 5. This clonotype originated in a woman in her forties with Graves' hyperthyroidism. The sequencing input was blood. The gene calls are TRBV7-9 and TRBJ2-5; TRBD1 matches at 12 bases. In DNA form, the CDR3 reads TGTGCCAGCAGCTCCCGGGACAGGGGGCACGAGACCCAGTACTTC. Its translation is CASSSRDRGHETQYF. Complete variable domain (other parts from reference TRBV7-9 and TRBJ2-5): DTGVSQNPRHKITKRGQNVTFRCDPISEHNRLYWYRQTLGQGPEFLTYFQNEAQLEKSRLLSDRFSAERPKGSFSTLEIQRTEQGDSAMYLCASSSRDRGHETQYFGPGTRLLVL.